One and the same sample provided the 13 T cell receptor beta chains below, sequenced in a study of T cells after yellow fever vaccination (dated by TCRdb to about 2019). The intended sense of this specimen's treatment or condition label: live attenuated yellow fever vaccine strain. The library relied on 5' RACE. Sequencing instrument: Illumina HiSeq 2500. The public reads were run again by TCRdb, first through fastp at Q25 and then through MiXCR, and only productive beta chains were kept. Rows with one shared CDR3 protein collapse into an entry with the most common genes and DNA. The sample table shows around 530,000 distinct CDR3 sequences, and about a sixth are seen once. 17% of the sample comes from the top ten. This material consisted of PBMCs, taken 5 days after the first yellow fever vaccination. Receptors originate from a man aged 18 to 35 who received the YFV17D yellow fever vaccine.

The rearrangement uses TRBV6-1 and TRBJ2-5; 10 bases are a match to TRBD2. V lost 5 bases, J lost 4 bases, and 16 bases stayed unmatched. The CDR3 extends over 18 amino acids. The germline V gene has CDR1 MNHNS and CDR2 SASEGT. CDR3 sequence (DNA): TGTGCCAGCAGTAAACGGAACCGAGCTAGCGGGGGCGGAGAGACCCAGTACTTC. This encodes CASSKRNRASGGGETQYF.

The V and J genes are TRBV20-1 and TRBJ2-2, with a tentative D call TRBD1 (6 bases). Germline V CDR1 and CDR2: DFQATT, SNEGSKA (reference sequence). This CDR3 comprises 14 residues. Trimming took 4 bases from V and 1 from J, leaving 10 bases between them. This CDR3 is CSATKTGNTGELFF. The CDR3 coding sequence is TGCAGTGCTACCAAGACAGGGAACACCGGGGAGCTGTTTTTT.

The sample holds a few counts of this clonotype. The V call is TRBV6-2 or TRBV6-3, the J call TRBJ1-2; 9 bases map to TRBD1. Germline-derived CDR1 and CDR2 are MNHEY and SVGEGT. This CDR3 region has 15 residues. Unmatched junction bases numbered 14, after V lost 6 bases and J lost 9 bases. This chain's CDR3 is CASRPGQGSAGRYTF. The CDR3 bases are TGTGCCAGCAGACCCGGACAGGGGTCGGCCGGTCGCTACACCTTC.

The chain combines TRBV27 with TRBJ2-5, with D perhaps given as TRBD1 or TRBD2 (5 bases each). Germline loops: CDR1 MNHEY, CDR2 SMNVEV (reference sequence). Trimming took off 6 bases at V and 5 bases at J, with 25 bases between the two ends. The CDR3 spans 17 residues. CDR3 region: CASSAHYSPGRWETQYF. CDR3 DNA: TGTGCCAGCAGCGCACACTACTCCCCGGGGCGTTGGGAGACCCAGTACTTC.

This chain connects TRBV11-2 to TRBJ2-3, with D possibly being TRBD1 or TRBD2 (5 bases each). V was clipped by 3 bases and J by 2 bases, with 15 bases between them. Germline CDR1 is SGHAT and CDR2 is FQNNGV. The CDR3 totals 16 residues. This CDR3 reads CASSFTGTPSTDTQYF. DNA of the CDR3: TGTGCCAGCAGCTTTACCGGGACCCCCTCCACAGATACGCAGTATTTT.

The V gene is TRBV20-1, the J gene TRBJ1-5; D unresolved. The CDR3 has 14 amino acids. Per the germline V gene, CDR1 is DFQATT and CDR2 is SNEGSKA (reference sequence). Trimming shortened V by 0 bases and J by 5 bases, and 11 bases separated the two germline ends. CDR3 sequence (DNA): TGCAGTGCTAGAGATTTCCCCCGCGATCAGCCCCAGCATTTT. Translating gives CSARDFPRDQPQHF.

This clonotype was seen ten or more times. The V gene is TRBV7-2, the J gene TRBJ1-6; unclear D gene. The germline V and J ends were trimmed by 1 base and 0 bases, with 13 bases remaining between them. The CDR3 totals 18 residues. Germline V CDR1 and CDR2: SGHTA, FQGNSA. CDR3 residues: CASSLGQTRGSYNSPLHF. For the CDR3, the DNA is TGTGCCAGCAGCTTAGGGCAGACCCGAGGCTCCTATAATTCACCCCTCCACTTT.

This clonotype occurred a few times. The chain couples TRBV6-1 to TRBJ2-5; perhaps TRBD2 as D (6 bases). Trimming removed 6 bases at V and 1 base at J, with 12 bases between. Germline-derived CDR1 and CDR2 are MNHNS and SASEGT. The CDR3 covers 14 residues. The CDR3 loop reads CASRDGGSQETQYF. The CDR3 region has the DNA TGTGCCAGCAGAGATGGGGGGAGCCAAGAGACCCAGTACTTC.

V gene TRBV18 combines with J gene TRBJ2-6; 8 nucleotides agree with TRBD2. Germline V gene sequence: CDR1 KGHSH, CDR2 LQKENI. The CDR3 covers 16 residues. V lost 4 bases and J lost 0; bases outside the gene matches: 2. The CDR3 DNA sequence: TGTGCCAGCTCACTAGGGACTAGCTCTGGGGCCAACGTCCTGACTTTC. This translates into CASSLGTSSGANVLTF.

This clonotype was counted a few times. In nucleotides, the CDR3 is TGTGCCAGCAGCTTTGTAGGGGTAGGGAACACTGAAGCTTTCTTT. Its translation: CASSFVGVGNTEAFF. This rearrangement joins TRBV11-2 to TRBJ1-1; possibly TRBD1 for D (5 bases). The CDR3 has 15 amino acids. Looked up from germline, CDR1 is SGHAT and CDR2 is FQNNGV. V lost 3 bases, J lost 1 base, and 12 bases lay in between.

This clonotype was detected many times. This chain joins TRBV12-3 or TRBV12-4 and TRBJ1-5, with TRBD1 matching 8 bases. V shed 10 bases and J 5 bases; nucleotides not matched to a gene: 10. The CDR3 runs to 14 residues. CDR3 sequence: CATGAGGMYQPQHF. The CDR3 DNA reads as TGTGCCACCGGGGCAGGGGGCATGTATCAGCCCCAGCATTTT.

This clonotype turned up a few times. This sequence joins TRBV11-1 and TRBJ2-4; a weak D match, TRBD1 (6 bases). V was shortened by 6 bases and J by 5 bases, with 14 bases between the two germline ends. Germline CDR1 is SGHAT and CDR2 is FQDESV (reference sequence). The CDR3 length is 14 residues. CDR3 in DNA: TGTGCCAGCAGTATCTCAGGGGCGGAAAACATTCAGTACTTC. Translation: CASSISGAENIQYF. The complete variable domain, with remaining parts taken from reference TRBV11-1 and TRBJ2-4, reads EAEVAQSPRYKITEKSQAVAFWCDPISGHATLYWYRQILGQGPELLVQFQDESVVDDSQLPKDRFSAERLKGVDSTLKIQPAELGDSAMYLCASSISGAENIQYFGAGTRLSVL.

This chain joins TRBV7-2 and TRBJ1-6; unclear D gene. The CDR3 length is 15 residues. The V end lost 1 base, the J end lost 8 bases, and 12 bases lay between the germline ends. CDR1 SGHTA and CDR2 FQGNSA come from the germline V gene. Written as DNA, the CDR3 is TGTGCCAGCAGCTTAGGCAGCCCAGGCGATTCACCCCTCCACTTT. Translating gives CASSLGSPGDSPLHF.